These T cell receptor beta chains were read from a single sample in a study of vaccination and CD4 T cells after COVID-19. Their antigens are not known. TCRdb analysed the PCR reads with MiXCR anew, one entry per CDR3 protein. Among over 20,000 distinct CDR3 sequences listed, 60% to 75% were seen once. The source material was CD4+ T cells from blood, cultured in vitro. These receptors were obtained from a human donor who had recovered from COVID-19. CDR3s include the opening cysteine and the closing phenylalanine or tryptophan. A D gene is named only where the DNA matches it firmly. The listing skips clone size in some rows; elsewhere it reads once, few, many or a size class.

>TRBJ1-2|.|12|.|TRBV6-1
TGTGCCAGCACAGGGCAGCACTATGGCTACACCTTC
CASTGQHYGYTF
>TRBJ2-5|.|14|.|TRBV5-5
TGTGCCAGCAGCGCGTTACTCAGCCAAGAGACCCAGTACTTC
CASSALLSQETQYF
>TRBJ2-5|.|15|TRBD2|TRBV7-9
TGTGCCAGCAGCTTAGCGTCTAGCGGCCAAGAGTCCCAGTACTTC
CASSLASSGQESQYF
>TRBJ1-5|.|13|.|TRBV7-2
TGTGCCAGCAGCTTCCGGGACAATCAGCCCCAGCATTTT
CASSFRDNQPQHF
>TRBJ1-5|few|14|.|TRBV12-3/TRBV12-4
TGTGCCAGCAGTCAGGGGATTCAAGGTCAGCCCCAGCATTTT
CASSQGIQGQPQHF
>TRBJ1-5|.|14|.|TRBV2
TGTGCCAGCAGTCGGGGGGGGTCAAGTCAGCCCCAGCATTTT
CASSRGGSSQPQHF
>TRBJ2-3|.|16|.|TRBV7-2
TGTGCCAGCAGCTTAGGTTTCGGATCAACCAGTAGTACGCAGTATTTT
CASSLGFGSTSSTQYF
>TRBJ1-3|few|13|.|TRBV20-1
TGCAGTGCTCCTAGGAGCTCTGGAAACACCATATATTTT
CSAPRSSGNTIYF
>TRBJ2-1|.|14|TRBD2|TRBV20-1
TGCAGTGCTAGAATCGCGGGGGCACTAGCGGGAGAAGTCTTC
CSARIAGALAGEVF
>TRBJ1-1|.|13|.|TRBV20-1
TGCAGTGCTCATGACAGTTGGGCCACTGAAGCTTTCTTT
CSAHDSWATEAFF
>TRBJ1-6|few|12|.|TRBV20-1
TGCAGTGCTAGGTTTAGAGGTTCACCCCTCCACTTT
CSARFRGSPLHF
>TRBJ2-5|few|19|TRBD1|TRBV24-1
TGTGCCACCAGTGTTCGCCGGATTACTGGACAGGCGGAGAAAGAGACCCAGTACTTC
CATSVRRITGQAEKETQYF
>TRBJ2-3|.|17|.|TRBV7-9
TGTGCCAGCAGCTTAGGGTCAGGGTCGTCGCGCACAGATACGCAGTATTTT
CASSLGSGSSRTDTQYF
>TRBJ2-7|.|14|TRBD1|TRBV11-3
TGTGCCAGCAGCCCGGACAGGGTTAGTTACGAGCAGTACTTC
CASSPDRVSYEQYF
>TRBJ2-7|few|15|.|TRBV6-1
TGTGCCAGCAGGGAAATTAGCGGTGCCCCCTACGAGCAGTACTTC
CASREISGAPYEQYF
>TRBJ1-3|.|19|.|TRBV20-1
TGCAGTGCTATTTTGGGGAAGAAGATGGTGGCAGGGGTTAAGGACACCATATATTTT
CSAILGKKMVAGVKDTIYF
>TRBJ2-7|.|12|TRBD1|TRBV6-1
TGTGCCAGCCGCCGGGACAGCTACGAGCAGTACTTC
CASRRDSYEQYF
>TRBJ1-1|.|14|.|TRBV2
TGTGCCAGCAATGCCGGGGTGGGGTTCACTGAAGCTTTCTTT
CASNAGVGFTEAFF
>TRBJ2-7|few|13|TRBD1|TRBV10-2
TGCGCCAGCAGTGAGTACCGACAGGGGTGGCAGTACTTC
CASSEYRQGWQYF
>TRBJ2-1|.|14|.|TRBV27
TGTACCAGCAGTATGCGGACCTCCTACAATGAGCAGTTCTTC
CTSSMRTSYNEQFF
>TRBJ1-5|.|12|.|TRBV20-1
TGCAGTGCTAGAGAAAGTCATCAGCCCCAGCATTTT
CSARESHQPQHF
>TRBJ1-5|.|14|.|TRBV24-1
TGTGCCACCAGTGAGTCCGATCCAGGACAGCCCCAGCATTTT
CATSESDPGQPQHF
>TRBJ1-1|.|15|.|TRBV11-2
TGTGCCAGCAGCTTGCCCCCTCGGTTGAACACTGAAGCTTTCTTT
CASSLPPRLNTEAFF
>TRBJ2-5|.|16|TRBD2|TRBV7-3
TGTGCCAGCAGCTTGTCTAGCGGGAGGGCAGGAGAGACCCGGTACTTC
CASSLSSGRAGETRYF
>TRBJ2-3|.|14|.|TRBV30
TGTGCCTGGAGTGTATTCCAGCTTTGGGATACGCAGTATTTT
CAWSVFQLWDTQYF
>TRBJ2-5|.|14|TRBD2|TRBV9
TGTGCCAGCAGCTTCAGCGGGAGGGTAGAGACCCAGTACTTC
CASSFSGRVETQYF